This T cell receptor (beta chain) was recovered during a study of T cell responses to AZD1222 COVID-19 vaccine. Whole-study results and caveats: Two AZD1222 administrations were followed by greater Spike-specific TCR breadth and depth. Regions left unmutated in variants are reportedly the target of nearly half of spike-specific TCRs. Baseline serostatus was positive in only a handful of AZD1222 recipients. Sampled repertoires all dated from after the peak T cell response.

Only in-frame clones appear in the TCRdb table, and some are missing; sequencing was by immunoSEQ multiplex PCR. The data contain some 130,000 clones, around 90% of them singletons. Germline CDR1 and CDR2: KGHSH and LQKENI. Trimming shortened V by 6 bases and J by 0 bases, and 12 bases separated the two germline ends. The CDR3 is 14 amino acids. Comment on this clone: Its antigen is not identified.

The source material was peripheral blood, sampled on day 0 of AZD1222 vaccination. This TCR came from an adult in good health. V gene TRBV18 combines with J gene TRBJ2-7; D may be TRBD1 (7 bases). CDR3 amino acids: CASSRDRISYEQYF. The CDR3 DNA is TGTGCCAGCTCGCGGGACAGAATCTCCTACGAGCAGTACTTC.